This TCR beta chain was identified during a study of a mutant IDH1 vaccine in newly diagnosed glioma. Whole-study context: The initiation of vaccination occurred 4-6 weeks after radiotherapy alone, or with temozolomide cycles. The treated population exhibited a male proportion of approximately 62%, a female proportion of about 38%, and a mean age of around 40 years.

Study-level points and caveats: Among patients, around 93% showed immune responses induced by the vaccine.

As regards this clone: Its antigen is still unknown.

With 8 bases removed from V and 2 bases from J, the gap between germline ends came to 23 bases. The CDR3 contains 17 residues. In germline, CDR1 is SEHNR, CDR2 FQNEAQ (reference sequence). Stated time point: week 47, end of study. The content of each vaccine dose was 300 ug of mutant IDH1 20-mer peptide, and topical imiquimod accompanied it. New WHO grade 3 or 4 astrocytomas that were IDH1-mutant and ATRX-lost occurred in the donors. Assay: immunoSEQ multiplex PCR; the TCRdb copy retains only in-frame clones and omits some. The sample records approximately 100,000 clones, roughly 86% being singletons.

The clonotype was recovered from a woman in her 50s with glioma. The sample was PBMCs, taken from a glioma patient whose treatment included an IDH1 peptide vaccine. The V and J genes are TRBV7-9 and TRBJ2-3; D may correspond to TRBD1 or TRBD2 (6 bases each). The CDR3 DNA sequence: TGTGCCAGCCCGGGGGCCCGGGGAAGGAGGTCCACAGATACGCAGTATTTT. This translates into CASPGARGRRSTDTQYF.